This T cell receptor (beta chain) was sequenced in a study of OX40 agonist ivuxolimab in advanced cancers. Study details: Every 2 weeks, patients got intravenous ivuxolimab at one of six dose levels (0.01-10 mg/kg).

Data came from immunoSEQ multiplex PCR; TCRdb stores just in-frame clones and leaves some out. The sample records fewer than 70,000 clones, 86% being singletons. The CDR3 runs 15 residues. The V end lost 0 bases, the J end lost 5 bases, and 11 bases lay between the germline ends. Germline loops: CDR1 SGHTA, CDR2 FQGTGA. Study findings and constraints: CD4+ and CD8+ blood T cells expanded clonally by week 6 at 0.1 to 3.0 mg/kg.

In the case of this clone: Its specificity is not known.

The chain is built from TRBV7-3 and TRBJ2-1; D call uncertain. This receptor was identified in an adult with an advanced solid tumor such as melanoma, head and neck, liver or kidney cancer. The sequencing used CD4+ or CD8+ T cells sorted from blood, collected in a trial of the OX40 agonist ivuxolimab. The CDR3 spells CASSLTLSSNNEQFF. CDR3 coding DNA: TGTGCCAGCAGCTTAACCCTGTCCAGTAACAATGAGCAGTTCTTC.